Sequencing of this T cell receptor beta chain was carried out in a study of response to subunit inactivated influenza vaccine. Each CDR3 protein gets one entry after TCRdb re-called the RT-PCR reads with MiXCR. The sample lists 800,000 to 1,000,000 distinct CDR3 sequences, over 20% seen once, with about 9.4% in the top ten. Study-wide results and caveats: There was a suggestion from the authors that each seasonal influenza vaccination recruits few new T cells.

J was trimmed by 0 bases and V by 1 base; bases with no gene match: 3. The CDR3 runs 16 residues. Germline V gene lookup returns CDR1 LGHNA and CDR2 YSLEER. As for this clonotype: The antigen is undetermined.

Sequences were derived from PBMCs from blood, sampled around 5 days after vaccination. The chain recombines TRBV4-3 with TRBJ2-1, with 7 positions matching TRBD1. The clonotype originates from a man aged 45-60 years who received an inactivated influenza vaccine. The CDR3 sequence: CASSQGTGRSYNEQFF. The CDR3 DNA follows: TGCGCCAGCAGCCAAGGGACAGGACGCTCCTACAATGAGCAGTTCTTC.